Many counts were recorded for the clone carrying this TCR beta chain. The antigen is not known. J lost 5 bases, V lost 7 bases, and 1 base had no gene match. The germline V gene encodes CDR1 SGHVS and CDR2 FNYEAQ. The CDR3 has 11 residues. This entry belongs to a study of T cells in Graves' hyperthyroidism and ophthalmopathy. Whole-study context: Upon initial diagnosis and before any treatment, peripheral blood was collected. Findings and limits, study-wide: Stable hyperthyroidism was separated from ophthalmopathy by a model based on 13 V-J features.

Ophthalmopathy in the patients scored at least 3 on Clinical Activity Score and at least 4 on NOSPECS grade, lasting under 3 months. Patients showing uncontrolled infection, other autoimmune disease, pregnancy or lactation were ineligible. The TCR beta CDR3 regions underwent amplification using RNA transcripts as the source. During a first-round RT-PCR of the TCR CDR3, the HTBI primer set was used. Via MiXCR, TCRdb re-called the multiplex PCR reads, giving one row per CDR3 protein. The sample has hundreds of thousands of distinct CDR3 sequences, roughly 14% seen once. The clonotype originates from a woman in her forties with Graves' ophthalmopathy. The chain carries TRBV7-6 and TRBJ2-5; 7 nucleotides agree with TRBD2. The sequencing sample was made of blood. The CDR3 DNA sequence: TGTGCCAGCACAGCGGGGGAGACCCAGTACTTC. The encoded protein is CASTAGETQYF. Complete variable domain (other parts from reference TRBV7-6 and TRBJ2-5): GAGVSQSPRYKVTKRGQDVALRCDPISGHVSLYWYRQALGQGPEFLTYFNYEAQQDKSGLPNDRFSAERPEGSISTLTIQRTEQRDSAMYRCASTAGETQYFGPGTRLLVL.